A single sample is the source of the 15 T cell receptor beta chains below, sequenced in a study of blood T cells in healthy people across ages. A J-beta primer mix and a sample-barcoded 5' primer were used in a second PCR of about 7 to 12 cycles. Each CDR3 protein is one row after TCRdb ran MiXCR on the 5' RACE reads. The sample contains about 2 million distinct CDR3 sequences, 49% of which appear only once. Sequenced: blood. These TCRs come from a woman aged 40 to 55 in good health.

The J gene is TRBJ2-1, the V gene TRBV29-1, with D perhaps matching TRBD1 or TRBD2 (5 bases each). CDR3 length equals 13 residues. V dropped 5 bases and J dropped 9 bases, with 17 bases sitting between them. Germline-derived CDR1 and CDR2 are SQVTM and ANQGSEA. The CDR3 sequence is CSVKGRDLGEQFF. For the CDR3, the DNA is TGCAGCGTTAAAGGAAGGGACCTGGGTGAGCAGTTCTTC.

This clonotype was seen a handful of times. The rearrangement links TRBV11-2 to TRBJ1-2, with D tentatively TRBD1 (5 bases). The CDR3 extends over 17 amino acids. Between the trimmed V and J ends, which lost 1 base and 1 base, there was a span of 16 bases. CDR1 and CDR2 from the germline V gene are SGHAT and FQNNGV. The CDR3 DNA sequence: TGTGCCAGCAGCTTAGCCCTCTGGGGCCGCTTTAACTATGGCTACACCTTC. Protein product: CASSLALWGRFNYGYTF.

This chain connects TRBV5-1 to TRBJ2-7, with 9 nucleotides matching TRBD1. CDR1 and CDR2 from the germline V gene are SGHRS and YFSETQ. CDR3 length equals 15 residues. The J segment lost 5 bases and the V segment lost 4 bases, leaving 10 bases of the junction unmatched. CDR3 nucleotides: TGCGCCAGCAGCCCCGGACAGGGGAATAACCACGAGCAGTACTTC. Protein: CASSPGQGNNHEQYF.

V usage is TRBV27 and J usage is TRBJ2-1; TRBD1 matches 9 bases. V trimming: 3 bases; J trimming: 8 bases; junction bases outside the gene matches: 11. This CDR3 contains 16 residues. Germline V gene sequence: CDR1 MNHEY, CDR2 SMNVEV (reference sequence). In DNA, the CDR3 is TGTGCCAGCAGTTTGACAGGGGGAATTCAGACCGATGAGCAGTTCTTC. Translated, it gives CASSLTGGIQTDEQFF.

V and J are TRBV5-1 and TRBJ1-2; 7 bases align to TRBD1. J lost 4 bases, V lost 5 bases, and 11 bases had no gene match. Germline loops: CDR1 SGHRS, CDR2 YFSETQ. The CDR3 is 15 amino acids. This CDR3 is CASSLTGEPPYGYTF. In nucleotides, the CDR3 is TGCGCCAGCAGTTTAACAGGGGAACCTCCCTATGGCTACACCTTC. The complete variable domain, with remaining parts taken from reference TRBV5-1 and TRBJ1-2, reads KAGVTQTPRYLIKTRGQQVTLSCSPISGHRSVSWYQQTPGQGLQFLFEYFSETQRNKGNFPGRFSGRQFSNSRSEMNVSTLELGDSALYLCASSLTGEPPYGYTFGSGTRLTVV.

In its sample, this clonotype was seen a few times. The CDR3 loop is CASSLTSSADTQYF. The CDR3 coding sequence is TGTGCCAGCAGCCTCACCTCAAGTGCAGATACGCAGTATTTT. This chain uses TRBV4-2 with TRBJ2-3; D gene unclear. Germline lookup yields CDR1 LGHNA and CDR2 YNFKEQ. The CDR3 sequence is 14 residues long. The germline V and J ends were trimmed by 4 bases and 4 bases, with 12 bases remaining between them.

This clonotype was found a few times. V is TRBV7-2 and J is TRBJ2-1, with 8 bases matching TRBD1. The CDR3 length is 12 residues. Germline V CDR1 and CDR2: SGHTA, FQGNSA. With 5 bases clipped from V and 11 bases from J, the junction kept 5 bases outside the gene matches. The CDR3 reads CASSPDRGKQFF. The CDR3 region has the DNA TGTGCCAGCAGCCCCGACAGGGGAAAGCAGTTCTTC.

The chain links TRBV10-2 to TRBJ2-3; 9 positions agree with TRBD2. With V trimmed by 0 bases and J by 2 bases, 3 bases remained unmatched. Germline lookup yields CDR1 WSHSY and CDR2 SAAADI. This CDR3 spans 16 amino acids. Here the CDR3 reads CASSESGGGATDTQYF. The CDR3 region has the DNA TGCGCCAGCAGTGAGTCAGGCGGGGGGGCCACAGATACGCAGTATTTT.

This clonotype has a handful of counts. The chain joins TRBV5-1 to TRBJ2-3; tentative D call: TRBD1 (6 bases). Trimming left V 7 bases short and J 4 bases short, with 16 bases between. The CDR3 is 14 amino acids. In germline, CDR1 is SGHRS, CDR2 YFSETQ. The DNA for the CDR3 is TGCGCCAGCGAGTCTGGGGGCGCCGCAGATACGCAGTATTTT. Translating gives CASESGGAADTQYF.

The CDR3 loop is CSFDRQGVTDTQYF. The CDR3 DNA is TGCAGCTTCGATCGACAGGGAGTCACAGATACGCAGTATTTT. V and J are TRBV29-1 and TRBJ2-3, with 7 bases that match TRBD1. This CDR3 contains 14 residues. V dropped 8 bases and J dropped 2; count of bases not matched to a gene: 10. In germline, CDR1 is SQVTM, CDR2 ANQGSEA.

The rearrangement joins TRBV4-3 to TRBJ2-3; weak D call: TRBD1 (5 bases). Germline V gives CDR1 LGHNA, CDR2 YSLEER. V was cut by 0 bases and J by 2 bases, with 6 bases left in between. The CDR3 is 14 residues long. The CDR3 DNA is TGCGCCAGCAGCCAAGAGACAGCCACAGATACGCAGTATTTT. It is translated as CASSQETATDTQYF.

The chain couples TRBV20-1 to TRBJ1-2; D perhaps matches TRBD1 (5 bases). The V and J ends lost 0 bases and 3 bases respectively, with 14 bases between them. CDR1 DFQATT and CDR2 SNEGSKA come from the germline V gene (reference sequence). This CDR3 is 15 amino acids long. CDR3 amino acids: CSARDRGGSDYGYTF. The DNA for the CDR3 is TGCAGTGCTAGAGATCGGGGGGGGTCGGACTATGGCTACACCTTC.

The rearrangement uses TRBV7-6 and TRBJ2-5; tentatively, D is TRBD1 or TRBD2 (5 bases each). Trimming left V 2 bases short and J 4 bases short, with 11 bases between. CDR1 SGHVS and CDR2 FNYEAQ come from the germline V gene. There are 14 residues in the CDR3. CDR3 amino acids: CASSLSGQIETQYF. For the CDR3, the DNA is TGTGCCAGCAGCTTATCGGGGCAAATAGAGACCCAGTACTTC. The entire variable domain, with the rest obtained from reference TRBV7-6 and TRBJ2-5, is as follows: GAGVSQSPRYKVTKRGQDVALRCDPISGHVSLYWYRQALGQGPEFLTYFNYEAQQDKSGLPNDRFSAERPEGSISTLTIQRTEQRDSAMYRCASSLSGQIETQYFGPGTRLLVL.

This clonotype was recorded a few times. This rearrangement joins TRBV2 to TRBJ1-2; unclear D gene. Germline lookup yields CDR1 SNHLY and CDR2 FYNNEI. V lost 2 bases and J 4 bases, leaving 5 bases between the germline ends. The CDR3 is made up of 12 amino acids. The CDR3, as DNA: TGTGCCAGCAGTGAAAACAGCTATGGCTACACCTTC. It yields the protein CASSENSYGYTF.

This clonotype came up a few times. The V and J genes are TRBV18 and TRBJ2-1; D not resolved. Trimming pared 0 bases from V and 8 bases from J, leaving 11 bases between. Germline loops: CDR1 KGHSH, CDR2 LQKENI. This CDR3 is built from 14 residues. The CDR3 spells CASSPPEPNDEQFF. The CDR3 DNA follows: TGTGCCAGCTCACCACCGGAACCGAACGATGAGCAGTTCTTC.